This entry lists 32 T cell receptor beta chains sequenced from one sample in a study of blood T cell repertoires in COVID-19. Assay used: immunoSEQ multiplex PCR; TCRdb lists only in-frame clones, some missing. The top ten hold under 25% of the sample, which has fewer than 200,000 clones, 86% seen once. Material for sequencing was peripheral blood. The receptors were sampled from a man in his 70s with active or convalescent COVID-19.

As DNA, the CDR3 is TGTGCCAGCAGCTTATCCAGGATGGATGGCTACACCTTC. Encoded protein: CASSLSRMDGYTF. V gene TRBV7-2 combines with J gene TRBJ1-2; no definite D call. CDR1 is SGHTA, CDR2 FQGNSA, per germline. The CDR3 has 13 residues. The V end lost 2 bases, the J end lost 6 bases, and 10 bases lay between the germline ends.

This clone was seen only a few times. This chain joins TRBV25-1 and TRBJ1-3, with D possibly TRBD1 on 6 matching bases. The V gene's germline CDR1 is MGHDK and CDR2 SYGVNS. This CDR3 region has 14 residues. Trimming removed 8 bases at V and 1 base at J, with 12 bases between. The CDR3 DNA is TGTGCCAGCCGGGACACACAGTCTGGAAACACCATATATTTT. This encodes CASRDTQSGNTIYF. The full variable domain, its missing parts supplied by reference TRBV25-1 and TRBJ1-3, is EADIYQTPRYLVIGTGKKITLECSQTMGHDKMYWYQQDPGMELHLIHYSYGVNSTEKGDLSSESTVSRIRTEHFPLTLESARPSHTSQYLCASRDTQSGNTIYFGEGSWLTVV.

The CDR3: CASSKPQTDQPQHF. The CDR3 region has the DNA TGTGCCAGTAGTAAACCTCAGACTGATCAGCCCCAGCATTTT. The V and J genes are TRBV19 and TRBJ1-5; D is unclear. The CDR3 extends over 14 amino acids. Trimming took off 4 bases at V and 5 bases at J, with 12 bases between the two ends. Germline V gene data show CDR1 as LNHDA and CDR2 as SQIVND (reference sequence).

The gene calls are TRBV7-7 and TRBJ1-4; 8 bases are a match to TRBD1. CDR3 length: 15 amino acids. The V gene's germline CDR1 is SSHAT and CDR2 FNYEAQ (reference sequence). The V segment lost 5 bases and the J segment 7 bases; nucleotides outside the gene matches: 9. CDR3 coding DNA: TGTGCCAGCAGCCCAACCCAGGGGGCGGGTGAAAAACTGTTTTTT. This encodes CASSPTQGAGEKLFF.

This clone has a handful of counts. The rearrangement links TRBV7-2 to TRBJ1-5; TRBD1 agrees at 7 bases. Per germline, CDR1 SGHTA and CDR2 FQGNSA. V lost 1 base, J lost 7 bases, and 4 bases stayed unmatched. This CDR3 has 14 amino acids. The CDR3 bases are TGTGCCAGCAGCTTAGGACAGGGCCCCCAGCCCCAGCATTTT. As protein: CASSLGQGPQPQHF.

This chain joins TRBV6-5 and TRBJ1-6; 8 positions agree with TRBD1. V lost 6 bases to trimming and J lost 1 base; unmatched junction nucleotides: 2. The CDR3 is 15 residues long. Germline CDR1 MNHEY, CDR2 SVGAGI. The CDR3 nucleotides read TGTGCCAGCAGGGACAGGGTATCCTATAATTCACCCCTCCACTTT. Encoded protein: CASRDRVSYNSPLHF.

V is TRBV5-6 and J is TRBJ2-7; 10 bases align to TRBD1. The junction had 5 bases not matched to a gene; V was cut back by 1 base and J by 1 base. The CDR3 extends over 16 amino acids. Germline loops: CDR1 SGHDT, CDR2 YYEEEE. This CDR3 is CASSLWGGQGSYEQYF. In DNA, the CDR3 is TGTGCCAGCAGCTTGTGGGGGGGACAGGGGTCCTACGAGCAGTACTTC.

This clone is a singleton in its sample. The J gene is TRBJ2-3, the V gene TRBV28, with 7 bases matching TRBD2. V shed 1 base, J shed 9 bases, and the junction held 1 base outside the gene matches. The CDR3 covers 12 residues. Germline V CDR1 and CDR2: MDHEN, SYDVKM. CDR3 residues: CASSLSRETQYF. CDR3 coding DNA: TGTGCCAGCAGTTTATCGCGGGAGACGCAGTATTTT.

The chain is built from TRBV7-8 and TRBJ2-7; 7 positions match TRBD1. The CDR3 sequence is 15 residues long. The junction had 8 bases not matched to a gene; V was cut back by 3 bases and J by 3 bases. Germline V gene lookup returns CDR1 SGHVS and CDR2 FQNEAQ. CDR3 protein: CASSLGGTEFYEQYF. In nucleotides, the CDR3 is TGTGCCAGCAGCTTGGGTGGGACAGAGTTCTACGAGCAGTACTTC.

J is TRBJ2-1 and V is TRBV11-3; tentatively, D is TRBD1 (5 bases). The V gene lost 1 base and the J gene lost 6 bases, with 7 bases spanning the gap. There are 13 residues in the CDR3. Germline V gene data show CDR1 as SGHNT and CDR2 as YENEEA. CDR3 coding DNA: TGTGCCAGCAGCTTAGGGGGCAGCAATGAGCAGTTCTTC. This encodes CASSLGGSNEQFF.

The chain combines TRBV7-8 with TRBJ2-3; 7 positions match TRBD1. The CDR3 consists of 16 residues. Germline V CDR1 and CDR2: SGHVS, FQNEAQ. The J segment lost 3 bases and the V segment lost 4 bases, leaving 10 bases of the junction unmatched. CDR3 sequence: CASSSTGALGTDTQYF. CDR3 bases: TGTGCCAGCAGCTCAACAGGGGCCCTCGGGACAGATACGCAGTATTTT.

The chain is built from TRBV20-1 and TRBJ1-2; D ambiguous. The ends were cut back, 3 bases at V and 2 bases at J, with 7 bases in the middle. Germline-derived CDR1 and CDR2 are DFQATT and SNEGSKA (reference sequence). CDR3 length: 12 amino acids. The DNA for the CDR3 is TGCAGTGCTAGTGGGGAGAACTATGGCTACACCTTC. This encodes CSASGENYGYTF.

This sequence joins TRBV28 and TRBJ1-2; 9 positions match TRBD1. This CDR3 is built from 13 residues. Germline assignment: CDR1 MDHEN and CDR2 SYDVKM. The V and J ends lost 8 bases and 8 bases, in that order; junction bases with no gene match: 9. DNA of the CDR3: TGTGCCAGCGGGGGACAGGGAGGGTACGGCTACACCTTC. Translated: CASGGQGGYGYTF.

This rearrangement joins TRBV7-9 to TRBJ1-4, with D hard to call. V dropped 5 bases and J dropped 7 bases, with 14 bases sitting between them. The CDR3 runs 14 residues. Germline V gene lookup returns CDR1 SEHNR and CDR2 FQNEAQ (reference sequence). CDR3 sequence reads: CASSTRTGSEKLFF. The DNA for the CDR3 is TGTGCCAGCAGCACCCGGACGGGGAGTGAAAAACTGTTTTTT.

The genes are TRBV9 and TRBJ2-3, with D perhaps TRBD1 (5 bases). The ends were cut back, 2 bases at V and 1 base at J, with 5 bases in the middle. Germline V CDR1 and CDR2: SGDLS, YYNGEE. The length of the CDR3 is 13 residues. Here the CDR3 DNA reads TGTGCCAGCAGCGTCAGGGGCACAGATACGCAGTATTTT. It translates to CASSVRGTDTQYF.

V is TRBV19 and J is TRBJ1-5, with TRBD1 matching over 10 bases. V lost 8 bases to trimming and J lost 2 bases; unmatched junction nucleotides: 6. Germline V gives CDR1 LNHDA, CDR2 SQIVND (reference sequence). The CDR3 length is 15 residues. The CDR3 protein is CASRTGGSGNQPQHF. The CDR3 coding sequence is TGTGCCAGTCGGACAGGGGGTTCGGGCAATCAGCCCCAGCATTTT.

In DNA form, the CDR3 reads TGCGCCAGCAGCCCCCTCTTCGGGACACTAAGTATATCGGGCACTGAAGCTTTCTTT. Translation gives CASSPLFGTLSISGTEAFF. The chain combines TRBV4-3 with TRBJ1-1; perhaps TRBD1 as D (6 bases). V lost 4 bases and J 4 bases, leaving 28 bases between the germline ends. CDR3 size: 19 residues. The germline CDR1 and CDR2 sequences are LGHNA and YSLEER.

The chain couples TRBV14 to TRBJ2-1; perhaps TRBD2 as D (6 bases). V was shortened by 3 bases and J by 8 bases, with 23 bases between the two germline ends. Germline CDR1 SGHDN, CDR2 FVKESK. The CDR3 loop spans 17 amino acids. The CDR3 nucleotides are TGTGCCAGCAGCCACCACCGAAACGCAGGAGGGGTGGATGAGCAGTTCTTC. It specifies CASSHHRNAGGVDEQFF.

The V gene is TRBV29-1, the J gene TRBJ2-1; weak D call: TRBD2 (5 bases). CDR1 SQVTM and CDR2 ANQGSEA come from the germline V gene. V lost 7 bases to trimming and J lost 3 bases, with 16 bases between them. The CDR3 totals 14 residues. The CDR3 DNA sequence: TGCAGCGCCACCCCGGCGGGCGTCTACAATGAGCAGTTCTTC. This sequence encodes CSATPAGVYNEQFF.

This rearrangement joins TRBV5-1 to TRBJ1-6, with 7 positions matching TRBD1. Germline V CDR1 and CDR2: SGHRS, YFSETQ. The CDR3 extends over 16 amino acids. With 4 bases clipped from V and 5 bases from J, the junction kept 9 bases outside the gene matches. This chain's CDR3 is CASSPGGQENNSPLHF. The DNA for the CDR3 is TGCGCCAGCAGCCCTGGTGGACAGGAGAATAATTCACCCCTCCACTTT.

The rearrangement joins TRBV24-1 to TRBJ1-5, with TRBD1 matching over 8 bases. This CDR3 has 14 amino acids. Germline trimming cut 6 bases from V and 7 bases from J; bases unmatched to any gene: 7. Germline CDR1 is KGHDR and CDR2 is SFDVKD. The DNA for the CDR3 is TGTGCCACCAGTACGACAGGGGTCAGGCAGCCCCAGCATTTT. Translated, it gives CATSTTGVRQPQHF.

V and J are TRBV6-5 and TRBJ1-2, with 7 bases fitting TRBD1. The CDR3 length is 15 residues. V lost 6 bases, J lost 4 bases, and 11 bases stayed unmatched. CDR1 is MNHEY, CDR2 SVGAGI, per germline. The CDR3 coding sequence is TGTGCCAGCAGAGACCGACAGGGAGCGCCCTATGGCTACACCTTC. Amino acids: CASRDRQGAPYGYTF.

The V call is TRBV3-1 (or the pseudogene TRBV3-2), the J call TRBJ2-7; D gene uncertain. The CDR3 has 11 amino acids. The germline V gene encodes CDR1 LGHDT and CDR2 YNNKEL (reference sequence). Trimming removed 4 bases from V and 4 bases from J, with 5 bases in between. The CDR3 nucleotides read TGTGCCAGCAGCCGACAATACGAGCAGTACTTC. Encoded protein: CASSRQYEQYF.

This chain uses TRBV19 with TRBJ2-3; 9 nucleotides agree with TRBD1. This CDR3 contains 15 residues. Germline V gene sequence: CDR1 LNHDA, CDR2 SQIVND (reference sequence). V was pared by 3 bases and J by 2 bases, with 3 bases of the junction left unmatched. CDR3 DNA: TGTGCCAGTAGTATGACAGGGGGGACCACAGATACGCAGTATTTT. Translating gives CASSMTGGTTDTQYF.

The chain combines TRBV12-3 or TRBV12-4 with TRBJ1-1; no clear D. The CDR3 has 12 amino acids. Trimming shortened V by 7 bases and J by 8 bases, and 14 bases separated the two germline ends. Written as DNA, the CDR3 is TGTGCCAGCACCTTCGGGGAATTGGAAGCTTTCTTT. This encodes CASTFGELEAFF.

The V call is TRBV12-3 or TRBV12-4, the J call TRBJ1-2, with D possibly being TRBD1 (6 bases). The CDR3 contains 12 residues. V lost 3 bases to trimming and J lost 5 bases, with 7 bases between them. The CDR3 nucleotides read TGTGCCAGCAGTTTGGACAGATATGGCTACACCTTC. This translates into CASSLDRYGYTF.

A note on this clone: Other DNA variants within this sample encode the same CDR3. The chain uses TRBV28 and TRBJ1-1, with no clear D. Deletions cut 5 bases from V and 5 bases from J, with 12 bases between. Germline V gives CDR1 MDHEN, CDR2 SYDVKM. There are 13 residues in the CDR3. CDR3: CASSPSGRTEAFF. The CDR3 bases are TGTGCCAGCAGTCCCTCCGGGAGGACTGAAGCTTTCTTT.

This clone was counted between two and nine times. V gene TRBV6-5 combines with J gene TRBJ1-6, with a possible D match to TRBD1 (5 bases). The germline V and J ends were trimmed by 6 bases and 8 bases, with 14 bases remaining between them. There are 14 residues in the CDR3. Germline loops: CDR1 MNHEY, CDR2 SVGAGI. The CDR3 loop reads CASSLTKGDSPLHF. CDR3 nucleotides: TGTGCCAGCAGCCTTACGAAAGGGGATTCACCCCTCCACTTT.

V and J are TRBV18 and TRBJ1-5; 8 bases fit TRBD1. The germline V gene encodes CDR1 KGHSH and CDR2 LQKENI. This CDR3 region has 18 residues. J was trimmed by 1 base and V by 2 bases; bases with no gene match: 10. CDR3 coding DNA: TGTGCCAGCTCACCAGGAGGACAGGGAGGATTGAGCAATCAGCCCCAGCATTTT. It specifies CASSPGGQGGLSNQPQHF.

The rearrangement joins TRBV28 to TRBJ1-3, with D maybe TRBD1 (6 bases). Per the germline V gene, CDR1 is MDHEN and CDR2 is SYDVKM. The CDR3 length is 17 residues. V dropped 6 bases and J dropped 4 bases, with 22 bases sitting between them. The DNA for the CDR3 is TGTGCCAGCAGGCTCCCCCTCACGGCAGGGGAAGGAAACACCATATATTTT. It specifies CASRLPLTAGEGNTIYF.

V gene TRBV23-1 combines with J gene TRBJ2-7; the match to TRBD2 covers 14 bases. TRBV23-1 is filed as an ORF, its function uncertain. V was pared by 6 bases and J by 7 bases, with 8 bases of the junction left unmatched. The CDR3 runs 15 residues. CDR3 sequence reads: CASRGTSGRSFEQYF. The CDR3 DNA reads as TGCGCCAGCAGAGGGACTAGCGGGAGATCGTTTGAGCAGTACTTC.

The chain uses TRBV18 and TRBJ1-1, with no clear D. The CDR3 length is 14 residues. Deletions cut 2 bases from V and 4 bases from J, with 11 bases between. The germline V gene encodes CDR1 KGHSH and CDR2 LQKENI. CDR3 bases: TGTGCCAGCTCACCAAAACTGGAGAGCACTGAAGCTTTCTTT. Protein: CASSPKLESTEAFF.